This TCR beta chain was sequenced in a study of response to subunit inactivated influenza vaccine. A single record per CDR3 protein comes from TCRdb applying MiXCR to the RT-PCR reads. The table has about 190,000 distinct CDR3 sequences, approximately 14% seen once. In this sample, this clonotype turned up a few times. No antigen is known for it. Overall study findings and caveats: It was suggested by the authors that few new T cells are recruited by each seasonal influenza vaccination.

The germline V and J ends were trimmed by 5 bases and 5 bases, with 18 bases remaining between them. Germline V gives CDR1 ENHRY, CDR2 SYGVKD. This CDR3 is built from 15 residues. Here the sequenced sample was CD8+ T cells sorted from PBMCs, taken approximately 5 days after vaccination. The clonotype originates from a man between 50 and 59 years old who received an inactivated influenza vaccine. The chain links TRBV10-3 to TRBJ1-1; possible D gene TRBD1, 6 bases. The CDR3 reads CAISQSGGRGTEAFF. CDR3 DNA sequence: TGTGCCATCAGTCAATCGGGGGGCCGGGGGACTGAAGCTTTCTTT.